This TCR beta chain originates from a study of T cell changes during pregnancy in multiple sclerosis. The CDR3 has 16 amino acids. Per the germline V gene, CDR1 is MNHEY and CDR2 is SMNVEV (reference sequence). Germline trimming cut 4 bases from V and 1 base from J; bases unmatched to any gene: 9. Sequencing was performed with immunoSEQ multiplex PCR; in TCRdb, only in-frame clones are kept and a portion is missing. The table has tens of thousands of clones, about nine tenths seen once. V usage is TRBV27 and J usage is TRBJ2-5, with 7 bases fitting TRBD1. The sequence came from a female donor with multiple sclerosis, enrolled in a pregnancy study. Sequencing used CD4+ T cells from peripheral blood mononuclear cells, obtained in the first trimester of pregnancy. CDR3 amino acids: CASSSRGQVPQETQYF. CDR3 sequence (DNA): TGTGCCAGCAGTTCCCGAGGACAGGTACCCCAAGAGACCCAGTACTTC.